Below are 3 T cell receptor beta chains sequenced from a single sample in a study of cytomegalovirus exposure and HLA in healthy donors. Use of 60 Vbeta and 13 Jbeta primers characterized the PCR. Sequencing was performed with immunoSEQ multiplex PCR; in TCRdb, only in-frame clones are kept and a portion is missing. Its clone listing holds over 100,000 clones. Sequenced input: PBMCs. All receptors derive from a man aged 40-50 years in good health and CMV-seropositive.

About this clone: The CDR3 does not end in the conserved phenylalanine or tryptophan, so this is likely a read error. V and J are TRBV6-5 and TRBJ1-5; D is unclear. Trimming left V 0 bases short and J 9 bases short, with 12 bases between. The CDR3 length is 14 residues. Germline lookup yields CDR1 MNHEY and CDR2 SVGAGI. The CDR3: CASSYSLSMGPQHS. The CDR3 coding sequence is TGTGCCAGCAGTTACTCACTATCCATGGGGCCCCAGCATTCT.

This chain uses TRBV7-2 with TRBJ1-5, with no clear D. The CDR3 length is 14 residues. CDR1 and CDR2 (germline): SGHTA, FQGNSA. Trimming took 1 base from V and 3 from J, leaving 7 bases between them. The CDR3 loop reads CASSLESDNQPQHF. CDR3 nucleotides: TGTGCCAGCAGCTTAGAGTCAGACAATCAGCCCCAGCATTTT.

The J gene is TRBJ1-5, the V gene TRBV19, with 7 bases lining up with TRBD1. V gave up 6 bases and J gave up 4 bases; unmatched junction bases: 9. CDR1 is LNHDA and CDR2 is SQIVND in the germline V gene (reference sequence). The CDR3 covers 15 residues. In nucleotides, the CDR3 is TGTGCCAGTAGAGCCGACAGGGCAATTAATCAGCCCCAGCATTTT. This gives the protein CASRADRAINQPQHF. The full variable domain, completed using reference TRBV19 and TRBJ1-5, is DGGITQSPKYLFRKEGQNVTLSCEQNLNHDAMYWYRQDPGQGLRLIYYSQIVNDFQKGDIAEGYSVSREKKESFPLTVTSAQKNPTAFYLCASRADRAINQPQHFGDGTRLSIL.